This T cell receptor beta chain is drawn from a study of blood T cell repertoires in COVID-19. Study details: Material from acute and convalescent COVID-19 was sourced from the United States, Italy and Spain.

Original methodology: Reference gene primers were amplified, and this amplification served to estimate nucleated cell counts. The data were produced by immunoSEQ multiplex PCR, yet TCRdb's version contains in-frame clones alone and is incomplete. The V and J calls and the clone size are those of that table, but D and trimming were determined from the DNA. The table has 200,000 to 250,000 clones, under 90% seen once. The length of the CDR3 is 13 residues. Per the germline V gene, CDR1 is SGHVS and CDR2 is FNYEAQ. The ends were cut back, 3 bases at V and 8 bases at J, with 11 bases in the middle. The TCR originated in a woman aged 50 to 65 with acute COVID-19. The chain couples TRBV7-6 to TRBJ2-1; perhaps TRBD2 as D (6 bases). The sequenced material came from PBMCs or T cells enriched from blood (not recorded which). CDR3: CASSFQEGYEQFF. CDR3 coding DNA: TGTGCCAGCAGCTTCCAGGAGGGTTATGAGCAGTTCTTC.